This T cell receptor beta chain was retrieved from a study of beta chain features in type 1 diabetes. Trimming took 2 bases from V and 5 from J, leaving 10 bases between them. The CDR3 has 13 residues. Germline V CDR1 and CDR2: SGHRS, YFSETQ. Study-wide results and limits: When Type 1 diabetes patients were examined, their TCRB CDR3s proved moderately but significantly shorter in all four CD4+ subsets.

Expressed TCRB transcripts got sequenced, as all isolated RNA was reverse transcribed. Generated by immunoSEQ multiplex PCR, the TCRdb table keeps only in-frame clones and is missing some. The sample carries approximately 600,000 clones, roughly 12% recorded once. A few counts support this clone. Its antigen is not known. Additional DNA sequences in this sample encode the identical CDR3. The material sequenced was naive CD4+ T cells from blood. The receptor's source is a man aged 25-40 years with type 1 diabetes. This sequence joins TRBV5-1 and TRBJ2-5; D tentatively fits TRBD1 or TRBD2 (5 bases each). The CDR3 DNA is TGCGCCAGCAGCTTTGGGGGAGAGGAGACCCAGTACTTC. Its translation is CASSFGGEETQYF.